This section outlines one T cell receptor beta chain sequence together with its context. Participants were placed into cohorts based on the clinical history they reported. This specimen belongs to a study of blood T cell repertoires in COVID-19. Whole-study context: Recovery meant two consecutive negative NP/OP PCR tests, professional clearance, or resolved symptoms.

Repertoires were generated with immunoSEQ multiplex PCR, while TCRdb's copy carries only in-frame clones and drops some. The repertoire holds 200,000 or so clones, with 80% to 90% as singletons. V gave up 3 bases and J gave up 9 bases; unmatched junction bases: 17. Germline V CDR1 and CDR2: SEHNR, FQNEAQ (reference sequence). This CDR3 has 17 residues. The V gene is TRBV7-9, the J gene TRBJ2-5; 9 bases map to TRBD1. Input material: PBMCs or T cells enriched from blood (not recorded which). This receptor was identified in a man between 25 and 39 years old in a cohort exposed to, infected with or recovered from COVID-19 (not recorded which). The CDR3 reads CASSLWTGATQEMAQYF. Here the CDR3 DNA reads TGTGCCAGCAGCTTGTGGACAGGGGCGACCCAAGAGATGGCCCAGTACTTC.